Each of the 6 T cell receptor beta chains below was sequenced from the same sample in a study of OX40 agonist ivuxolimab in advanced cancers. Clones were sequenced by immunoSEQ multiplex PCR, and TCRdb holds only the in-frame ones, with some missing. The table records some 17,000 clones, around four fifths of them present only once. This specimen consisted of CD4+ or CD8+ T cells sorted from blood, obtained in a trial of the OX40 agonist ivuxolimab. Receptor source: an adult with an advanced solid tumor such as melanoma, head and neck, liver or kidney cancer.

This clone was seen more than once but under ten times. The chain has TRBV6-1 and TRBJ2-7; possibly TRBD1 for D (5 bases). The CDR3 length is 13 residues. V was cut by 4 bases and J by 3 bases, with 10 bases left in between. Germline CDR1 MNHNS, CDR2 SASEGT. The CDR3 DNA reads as TGTGCCAGCAGTGTTAGCCAGGGCTACGAGCAGTACTTC. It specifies CASSVSQGYEQYF.

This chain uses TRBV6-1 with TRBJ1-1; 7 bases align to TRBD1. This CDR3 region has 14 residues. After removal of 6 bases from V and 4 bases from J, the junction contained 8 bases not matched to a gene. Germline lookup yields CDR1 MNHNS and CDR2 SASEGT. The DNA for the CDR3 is TGTGCCAGCAGAGCCACAGGGGTGGGCACTGAAGCTTTCTTT. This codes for CASRATGVGTEAFF.

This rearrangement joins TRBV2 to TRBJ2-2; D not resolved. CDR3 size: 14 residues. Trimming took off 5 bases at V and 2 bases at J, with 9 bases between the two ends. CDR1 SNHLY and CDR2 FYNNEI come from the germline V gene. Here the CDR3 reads CASSLGPNTGELFF. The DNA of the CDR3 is TGTGCCAGCAGTCTCGGGCCTAACACCGGGGAGCTGTTTTTT. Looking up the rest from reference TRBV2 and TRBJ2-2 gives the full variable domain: EPEVTQTPSHQVTQMGQEVILRCVPISNHLYFYWYRQILGQKVEFLVSFYNNEISEKSEIFDDQFSVERPDGSNFTLKIRSTKLEDSAMYFCASSLGPNTGELFFGEGSRLTVL.

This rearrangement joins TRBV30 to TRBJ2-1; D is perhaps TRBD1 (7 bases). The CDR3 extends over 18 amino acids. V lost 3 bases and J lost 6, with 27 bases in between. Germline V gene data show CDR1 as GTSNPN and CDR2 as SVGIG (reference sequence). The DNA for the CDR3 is TGTGCCTGGAGGCCCTCGGAGGGGGCGCGGGCCCCGGGCAATGAGCAGTTCTTC. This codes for CAWRPSEGARAPGNEQFF.

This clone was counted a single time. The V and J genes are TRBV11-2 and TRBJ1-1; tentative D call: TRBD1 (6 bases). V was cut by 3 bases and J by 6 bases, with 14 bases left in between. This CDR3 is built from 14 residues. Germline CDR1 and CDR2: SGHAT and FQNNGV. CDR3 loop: CASSFTGLGAEAFF. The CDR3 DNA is TGTGCCAGCAGCTTTACAGGGTTAGGAGCTGAAGCTTTCTTT.

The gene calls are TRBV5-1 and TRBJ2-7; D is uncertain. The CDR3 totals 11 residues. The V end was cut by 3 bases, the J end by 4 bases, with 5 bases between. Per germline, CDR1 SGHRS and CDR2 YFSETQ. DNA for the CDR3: TGCGCCAGCAGCTCCGGTTACGAGCAGTACTTC. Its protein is CASSSGYEQYF.